A selection of T cell receptor beta chains follows, all from one sample in a study of control samples from healthy donors and cancer patients. Repertoires were generated with immunoSEQ multiplex PCR, while TCRdb's copy carries only in-frame clones and drops some. The table has 170,000 or so clones, approximately 90% seen once; the top ten hold around 1.4%. Input material: blood. These TCRs come from a man aged 30 to 39 in good health. The CDR3 runs from the conserved cysteine through the conserved F or W. Each record gives: J gene, D gene, clone size, V gene, CDR3 DNA, CDR3 protein. A D gene is named only where the DNA matches it firmly. Clone size is stated in some rows and not others, as once, few, many or a class when expanded.

J: TRBJ2-7; D: TRBD1; size: once; V: TRBV6-6; DNA: TGTGCCAGCAGTTATTTATCGGGACAGTCCTACGAGCAGTACTTC; CDR3: CASSYLSGQSYEQYF
J: TRBJ2-7; D: TRBD1; size: -; V: TRBV27; DNA: TGTGCCAGCCAAGGACAGGGCCCGCCCTACGAGCAGTACTTC; CDR3: CASQGQGPPYEQYF
J: TRBJ2-3; D: -; size: -; V: TRBV7-2; DNA: TGTGCCAGCAGCGACCGGGACTTCACAGATACGCAGTATTTT; CDR3: CASSDRDFTDTQYF
J: TRBJ2-2; D: -; size: -; V: TRBV2; DNA: TGTGCCAGCAGTGAAGAAGCGACCGGGGAGCTGTTTTTT; CDR3: CASSEEATGELFF
J: TRBJ2-1; D: -; size: -; V: TRBV4-1; DNA: TGCGCCAGCAGCCGGCTGGGGGTTTACAATGAGCAGTTCTTC; CDR3: CASSRLGVYNEQFF
J: TRBJ1-5; D: -; size: -; V: TRBV2; DNA: TGTGCCAGCAGCGACAGGAATAGCAATCAGCCCCAGCATTTT; CDR3: CASSDRNSNQPQHF
J: TRBJ1-2; D: TRBD1; size: -; V: TRBV6-6; DNA: TGTGCCAGCAGTCCAAACCCACCGGGACAGGGGGCGAGTGGCTACACCTTC; CDR3: CASSPNPPGQGASGYTF
J: TRBJ2-3; D: -; size: -; V: TRBV24-1; DNA: TGTGCCACCAGTGATTTGATGGCAGGGGGCACAGATACGCAGTATTTT; CDR3: CATSDLMAGGTDTQYF
J: TRBJ1-6; D: -; size: -; V: TRBV27; DNA: TGTGCCAGCAGTTCATGGGCACAGGGAAATAATTCACCCCTCCACTTT; CDR3: CASSSWAQGNNSPLHF
J: TRBJ2-7; D: -; size: -; V: TRBV9; DNA: TGTGCCAGCGGACCCTATCCCGGGGTCTCATACGAGCAGTACTTC; CDR3: CASGPYPGVSYEQYF